A single sample gave rise to the 27 T cell receptor beta chains below, sequenced in a study of cytomegalovirus exposure and HLA in healthy donors. The study ran its PCR with 60 Vbeta and 13 Jbeta primers. The data were produced by immunoSEQ multiplex PCR, yet TCRdb's version contains in-frame clones alone and is incomplete. Among 190,000 or so clones listed, roughly four fifths were seen once. Material for sequencing was PBMCs. All receptors come from a man aged 50-59 years in good health and CMV-seronegative.

This chain connects TRBV9 to TRBJ1-5, with TRBD1 as a possible D gene (6 bases). CDR3 size: 15 residues. Germline values: CDR1 SGDLS, CDR2 YYNGEE. Between the trimmed V and J ends, which lost 4 bases and 6 bases, there was a span of 17 bases. CDR3 nucleotide sequence: TGTGCCAGCAGCCCCCCCAGGGGAGACACTCAGCCCCAGCATTTT. Translating gives CASSPPRGDTQPQHF.

This sequence joins TRBV6-1 and TRBJ2-7; D is unresolved. Germline V gene sequence: CDR1 MNHNS, CDR2 SASEGT. Deletions cut 6 bases from V and 3 bases from J, with 15 bases between. There are 14 residues in the CDR3. In DNA, the CDR3 is TGTGCCAGCAGACTTATCGCAATTGGCTACGAGCAGTACTTC. Amino acids: CASRLIAIGYEQYF.

The table lists this clone with a count of one. The chain combines TRBV5-1 with TRBJ2-5, with 9 bases lining up with TRBD1. Near its end, the DNA agrees better with TRBJ2-7, so the J call may be wrong. In germline, CDR1 is SGHRS, CDR2 YFSETQ. There are 14 residues in the CDR3. This chain's CDR3 is CASTRQGGSYEQYF. The CDR3 nucleotides are TGCGCCAGCACCCGACAGGGGGGGAGCTACGAGCAGTACTTC.

The chain has TRBV25-1 and TRBJ1-2; 7 bases map to TRBD1. The CDR3 spans 14 residues. Germline lookup yields CDR1 MGHDK and CDR2 SYGVNS. With V trimmed by 7 bases and J by 4 bases, 9 bases remained unmatched. DNA of the CDR3: TGTGCCAGCATACGACAGGGCGTATTCTATGGCTACACCTTC. This encodes CASIRQGVFYGYTF.

The V gene is TRBV27, the J gene TRBJ2-2, with TRBD1 matching over 8 bases. Germline V CDR1 and CDR2: MNHEY, SMNVEV (reference sequence). V lost 3 bases and J lost 1; bases outside the gene matches: 1. CDR3 length: 15 amino acids. The CDR3: CASSFGTGNTGELFF. The DNA of the CDR3 is TGTGCCAGCAGTTTCGGGACAGGGAACACCGGGGAGCTGTTTTTT.

The V and J genes are TRBV7-2 and TRBJ2-7, with 11 bases aligning to TRBD2. V lost 5 bases and J lost 0; bases outside the gene matches: 6. The CDR3 runs to 16 residues. Germline CDR1 reads SGHTA; CDR2 reads FQGNSA. The CDR3: CASSPGTSGLSYEQYF. The CDR3 DNA is TGTGCCAGCAGCCCGGGGACTAGCGGCCTCTCCTACGAGCAGTACTTC.

This sequence joins TRBV18 and TRBJ2-3; 7 nucleotides match TRBD1. The ends lost 3 bases at V and 4 bases at J; junction bases unmatched: 7. In germline, CDR1 is KGHSH, CDR2 LQKENI. The CDR3 has 15 residues. CDR3 loop: CASSPTGVTSDTQYF. The CDR3 nucleotides read TGTGCCAGCTCACCTACAGGGGTGACCTCAGATACGCAGTATTTT.

To note about this clone: Other DNA sequences in the sample encode the same CDR3. The chain employs TRBV7-9 and TRBJ1-5, with 7 nucleotides matching TRBD1. Germline lookup yields CDR1 SEHNR and CDR2 FQNEAQ (reference sequence). The CDR3 totals 14 residues. With V trimmed by 5 bases and J by 2 bases, 3 bases remained unmatched. CDR3 DNA sequence: TGTGCCAGCAGCCCCGGGACAGGCAATCAGCCCCAGCATTTT. Encoded protein: CASSPGTGNQPQHF.

The V call is TRBV4-2, the J call TRBJ1-5, with D perhaps matching TRBD1 (5 bases). V was shortened by 3 bases and J by 7 bases, with 31 bases between the two germline ends. This CDR3 spans 20 amino acids. Per the germline V gene, CDR1 is LGHNA and CDR2 is YNFKEQ. The CDR3 sequence is CASSQARVLRGLGRSQPQHF. As DNA, the CDR3 is TGTGCCAGCAGCCAGGCCCGGGTGTTGCGGGGCCTAGGTCGGAGCCAGCCCCAGCATTTT.

The chain combines TRBV2 with TRBJ2-7; D might be TRBD1 (6 bases). Per germline, CDR1 SNHLY and CDR2 FYNNEI. Between the trimmed V and J ends, which lost 6 bases and 2 bases, there was a span of 8 bases. The length of the CDR3 is 12 residues. CDR3 nucleotide sequence: TGTGCCAGCAGACGGGACACCTACGAGCAGTACTTC. Protein product: CASRRDTYEQYF.

The chain recombines TRBV23-1 with TRBJ2-1; no reliable D call. TRBV23-1 qualifies as an ORF whose function is uncertain. This CDR3 has 15 residues. Between the trimmed V and J ends, which lost 0 bases and 7 bases, there was a span of 13 bases. This CDR3 reads CASSQSVNNPNEQFF. CDR3 in DNA: TGCGCCAGCAGTCAATCTGTGAACAACCCGAATGAGCAGTTCTTC.

The chain carries TRBV4-3 and TRBJ1-2, with unresolved D. The CDR3 sequence is 16 residues long. The germline gives CDR1 LGHNA, CDR2 YSLEER. Trimming cost V 0 bases and J 4 bases, with 15 bases left between them. This CDR3 is CASSQDYSAAGYGYTF. Here the CDR3 DNA reads TGCGCCAGCAGCCAAGATTACTCCGCCGCCGGCTATGGCTACACCTTC.

The V gene is TRBV7-2, the J gene TRBJ2-3; 14 bases fit TRBD2. Germline V gene lookup returns CDR1 SGHTA and CDR2 FQGNSA. The CDR3 has 18 amino acids. The V segment lost 1 base and the J segment 5 bases; nucleotides outside the gene matches: 8. This CDR3 reads CASSLVSGLAGGGDTQYF. In DNA form, the CDR3 reads TGTGCCAGCAGCTTAGTTTCCGGACTAGCGGGAGGAGGAGATACGCAGTATTTT. Full variable domain (missing parts from reference TRBV7-2 and TRBJ2-3): GAGVSQSPSNKVTEKGKDVELRCDPISGHTALYWYRQSLGQGLEFLIYFQGNSAPDKSGLPSDRFSAERTGGSVSTLTIQRTQQEDSAVYLCASSLVSGLAGGGDTQYFGPGTRLTVL.

This chain connects TRBV6-4 to TRBJ1-6; no definite D call. The V and J ends lost 3 bases and 0 bases respectively, with 18 bases between them. The V gene's germline CDR1 is MRHNA and CDR2 SNTAGT. The CDR3 runs to 19 residues. The CDR3 protein is CASSEEGMGTSSYNSPLHF. CDR3 nucleotides: TGTGCCAGCAGTGAAGAGGGAATGGGTACGAGCTCCTATAATTCACCCCTCCACTTT.

The J gene is TRBJ1-3, the V gene TRBV10-3, with D possibly being TRBD1 (6 bases). CDR1 and CDR2 (germline): ENHRY, SYGVKD. The CDR3 has 19 residues. Trimming pared 8 bases from V and 0 bases from J, leaving 26 bases between. The CDR3 loop reads CAIGGGDSRYTSSGNTIYF. Here the CDR3 DNA reads TGTGCCATCGGCGGGGGCGATTCTCGTTATACTAGCTCTGGAAACACCATATATTTT.

The chain couples TRBV15 to TRBJ1-1, with unresolved D. The V end was cut by 3 bases, the J end by 1 base, with 12 bases between. This CDR3 is built from 15 residues. Germline values: CDR1 LNHNV, CDR2 YYDKDF (reference sequence). The CDR3 loop is CATSRDWGENTEAFF. DNA for the CDR3: TGTGCCACCAGCAGGGACTGGGGTGAGAACACTGAAGCTTTCTTT.

This clone was seen once. J is TRBJ1-5 and V is TRBV19, with 8 bases aligning to TRBD1. Per the germline V gene, CDR1 is LNHDA and CDR2 is SQIVND (reference sequence). Unmatched junction bases numbered 7, after V lost 0 bases and J lost 9 bases. The CDR3 totals 15 residues. This chain's CDR3 is CASSIEGQDSGPQHF. CDR3 DNA sequence: TGTGCCAGTAGTATAGAGGGACAGGACTCGGGGCCCCAGCATTTT.

CDR3 nucleotide sequence: TGTGCCAGCAGCGTAGCTGGACAGACACAACCAAACAATGAGCAGTTCTTC. Translation: CASSVAGQTQPNNEQFF. J is TRBJ2-1 and V is TRBV9, with D maybe TRBD1 (6 bases). Trimming took 0 bases from V and 5 from J, leaving 18 bases between them. From germline, CDR1 is SGDLS and CDR2 YYNGEE. This CDR3 contains 17 residues.

The chain is built from TRBV19 and TRBJ1-3, with D possibly matching TRBD1 (5 bases). V lost 9 bases and J 2 bases, leaving 17 bases between the germline ends. CDR1 and CDR2 from the germline V gene are LNHDA and SQIVND (reference sequence). The CDR3 sequence is 15 residues long. For the CDR3, the DNA is TGTGCCAGCCTTTCGGGACTAAGTGCTGGAAACACCATATATTTT. Amino acids: CASLSGLSAGNTIYF.

J is TRBJ2-6 and V is TRBV7-3; 13 nucleotides match TRBD2. This CDR3 comprises 15 residues. Trimming at V came to 9 bases and at J to 4 bases, leaving 3 bases not matched to a gene. The germline CDR1 and CDR2 sequences are SGHTA and FQGTGA. The DNA of the CDR3 is TGTGCCAGTGGACTAGCGGGAGACGGGGCCAACGTCCTGACTTTC. Translated: CASGLAGDGANVLTF. The full variable domain, rest sourced from reference TRBV7-3 and TRBJ2-6, is GAGVSQTPSNKVTEKGKYVELRCDPISGHTALYWYRQSLGQGPEFLIYFQGTGAADDSGLPNDRFFAVRPEGSVSTLKIQRTERGDSAVYLCASGLAGDGANVLTFGAGSRLTVL.

The chain links TRBV2 to TRBJ2-2; 8 bases agree with TRBD1. This CDR3 comprises 13 residues. Germline loops: CDR1 SNHLY, CDR2 FYNNEI. V shed 7 bases and J 7 bases; nucleotides not matched to a gene: 5. CDR3 nucleotides: TGTGCCAGCACGCCAGGGGGCGGCGGGGAGCTGTTTTTT. Its protein is CASTPGGGGELFF.

This rearrangement joins TRBV5-1 to TRBJ1-6; a weak D match, TRBD1 (5 bases). From germline, CDR1 is SGHRS and CDR2 YFSETQ. The CDR3 spans 15 residues. The germline V and J ends were trimmed by 0 bases and 10 bases, with 14 bases remaining between them. CDR3 nucleotides: TGCGCCAGCAGCTTGGGATCGGGGGGGGAATCACCCCTCCACTTT. Translated, it gives CASSLGSGGESPLHF. Full variable domain (remainder filled in from reference TRBV5-1 and TRBJ1-6): KAGVTQTPRYLIKTRGQQVTLSCSPISGHRSVSWYQQTPGQGLQFLFEYFSETQRNKGNFPGRFSGRQFSNSRSEMNVSTLELGDSALYLCASSLGSGGESPLHFGNGTRLTVT.

V is TRBV10-3 and J is TRBJ1-4; D unclear. CDR3 length equals 13 residues. In germline, CDR1 is ENHRY, CDR2 SYGVKD. The V end was cut by 6 bases, the J end by 0 bases, with 5 bases between. The CDR3 reads CAIRAPTNEKLFF. CDR3 sequence (DNA): TGTGCCATCAGGGCTCCAACTAATGAAAAACTGTTTTTT.

This chain's CDR3 is CASSLTGSPGNTIYF. CDR3 bases: TGTGCCAGTAGTTTGACAGGGTCCCCTGGAAACACCATATATTTT. The rearrangement links TRBV19 to TRBJ1-3; 7 bases line up with TRBD1. V lost 5 bases to trimming and J lost 2 bases; unmatched junction nucleotides: 6. The CDR3 consists of 15 residues. Germline V gene lookup returns CDR1 LNHDA and CDR2 SQIVND (reference sequence).

V is TRBV5-1 and J is TRBJ2-3; 13 bases line up with TRBD2. V lost 4 bases, J lost 2 bases, and 4 bases stayed unmatched. This CDR3 has 16 residues. The germline gives CDR1 SGHRS, CDR2 YFSETQ. CDR3 region: CASSTSGRADTDTQYF. The CDR3 DNA reads as TGCGCCAGCAGCACTAGCGGGAGGGCCGACACAGATACGCAGTATTTT.

The chain recombines TRBV6-5 with TRBJ2-4; maybe TRBD1 (6 bases). Germline lookup yields CDR1 MNHEY and CDR2 SVGAGI. Trimming pared 5 bases from V and 1 base from J, leaving 12 bases between. The CDR3 is 15 residues long. The CDR3 here is CASSTGRAAKNIQYF. The CDR3 DNA sequence: TGTGCCAGCAGTACAGGGCGGGCGGCCAAAAACATTCAGTACTTC.

The CDR3 bases are TGTGCCAGCAGTTACGTCCCGGGGGCGAACACCGGGGAGCTGTTTTTT. Protein sequence: CASSYVPGANTGELFF. The V gene is TRBV6-6, the J gene TRBJ2-2; D is possibly TRBD2 (6 bases). Trimming pared 2 bases from V and 0 bases from J, leaving 10 bases between. The germline gives CDR1 MNHNY, CDR2 SVGAGI (reference sequence). This CDR3 contains 16 residues.